A single sample is the source of the 6 T cell receptor beta chains below, sequenced in a study of T-cell memory formation after mild COVID-19. TCRdb called the 5' RACE reads again in MiXCR, with one record for every CDR3 protein. The data hold some 330,000 distinct CDR3 sequences, with 20% to 25% observed a single time. Sequenced: PBMCs or a T cell subset sorted from them (not recorded which). The receptor source for this set is an adult woman who had mild COVID-19 (a few samples of this study predate the infection). Cell type and time point are not known.

This clonotype was observed a handful of times. The genes are TRBV27 and TRBJ1-4; possibly TRBD1 for D (6 bases). This CDR3 is built from 16 residues. V lost 6 bases, J lost 8 bases, and 22 bases lay in between. Per the germline V gene, CDR1 is MNHEY and CDR2 is SMNVEV (reference sequence). The CDR3 reads CASSENFGGQGEKLFF. As DNA, the CDR3 is TGTGCCAGCAGCGAGAATTTCGGGGGGCAGGGAGAAAAACTGTTTTTT.

This clonotype appeared a few times. This sequence joins TRBV7-6 and TRBJ2-5; 12 positions agree with TRBD2. This CDR3 contains 16 residues. Germline assignment: CDR1 SGHVS and CDR2 FNYEAQ. J was trimmed by 1 base and V by 4 bases; bases with no gene match: 4. CDR3 region: CASSSGGLAGQETQYF. Here the CDR3 DNA reads TGTGCCAGCAGCTCCGGGGGACTAGCGGGCCAAGAGACCCAGTACTTC.

The J gene is TRBJ2-7, the V gene TRBV6-5, with D possibly matching TRBD1 (6 bases). Germline V gene lookup returns CDR1 MNHEY and CDR2 SVGAGI. Trimming took 5 bases from V and 0 from J, leaving 14 bases between them. This CDR3 comprises 15 residues. CDR3 protein: CASSLLGTISYEQYF. The CDR3 nucleotides read TGTGCCAGCAGTCTACTAGGGACAATCTCCTACGAGCAGTACTTC.

This clonotype is a singleton in its sample. J is TRBJ2-1 and V is TRBV29-1; D may be TRBD2 (6 bases). V was shortened by 3 bases and J by 10 bases, with 16 bases between the two germline ends. The CDR3 has 13 amino acids. Germline CDR1 SQVTM, CDR2 ANQGSEA. The CDR3 reads CSVDIAVAQEQFF. DNA of the CDR3: TGCAGCGTTGATATAGCGGTAGCCCAAGAGCAGTTCTTC.

This clonotype was seen only a few times. The chain employs TRBV12-3 or TRBV12-4 and TRBJ2-5, with TRBD1 matching over 8 bases. J was trimmed by 5 bases and V by 6 bases; bases with no gene match: 8. This CDR3 has 14 amino acids. DNA of the CDR3: TGTGCCAGCAGCGCAGGGGGCGCCTCGGAGACCCAGTACTTC. Protein: CASSAGGASETQYF.

This chain joins TRBV12-3 or TRBV12-4 and TRBJ2-1, with 11 bases that match TRBD2. The CDR3 runs to 15 residues. After removal of 6 bases from V and 4 bases from J, the junction contained 5 bases not matched to a gene. CDR3 in amino acids: CASRIAGGAYNEQFF. Written as DNA, the CDR3 is TGTGCCAGCAGAATAGCGGGAGGGGCTTACAATGAGCAGTTCTTC.